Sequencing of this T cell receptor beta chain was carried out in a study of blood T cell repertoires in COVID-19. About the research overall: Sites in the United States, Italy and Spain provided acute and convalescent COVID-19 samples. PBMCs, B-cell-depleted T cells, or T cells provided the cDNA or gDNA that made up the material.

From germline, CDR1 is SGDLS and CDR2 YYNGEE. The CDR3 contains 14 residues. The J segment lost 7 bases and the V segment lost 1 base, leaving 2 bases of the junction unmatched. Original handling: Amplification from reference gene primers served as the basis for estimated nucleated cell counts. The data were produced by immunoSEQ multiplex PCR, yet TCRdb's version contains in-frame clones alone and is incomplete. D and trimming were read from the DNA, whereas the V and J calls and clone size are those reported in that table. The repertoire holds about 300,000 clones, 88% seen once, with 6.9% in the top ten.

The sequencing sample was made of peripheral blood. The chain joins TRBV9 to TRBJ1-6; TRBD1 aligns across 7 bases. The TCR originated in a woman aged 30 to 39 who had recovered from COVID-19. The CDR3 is CASSVSQGNSPLHF. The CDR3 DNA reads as TGTGCCAGCAGCGTATCACAGGGGAATTCACCCCTCCACTTT. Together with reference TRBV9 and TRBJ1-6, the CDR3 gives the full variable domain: DSGVTQTPKHLITATGQRVTLRCSPRSGDLSVYWYQQSLDQGLQFLIQYYNGEERAKGNILERFSAQQFPDLHSELNLSSLELGDSALYFCASSVSQGNSPLHFGNGTRLTVT.